These 5 T cell receptor beta chains were all obtained from the same sample, sequenced in a study of response to subunit inactivated influenza vaccine. One entry per CDR3 protein, called by TCRdb with MiXCR from the RT-PCR reads. The sample lists 530,000 or so distinct CDR3 sequences, 10% to 15% occurring once. The sequencing here drew on PBMCs from blood, taken on the day of vaccination. These TCRs come from a man over 45 who received an inactivated influenza vaccine.

The J gene is TRBJ2-5, the V gene TRBV4-3; D possibly matches TRBD1 or TRBD2 (6 bases each). V lost 4 bases and J lost 6, with 27 bases in between. CDR3 length: 18 amino acids. In germline, CDR1 is LGHNA, CDR2 YSLEER. This CDR3 reads CASSPGVRAYRGQQTQYF. CDR3 DNA: TGCGCCAGCAGCCCCGGCGTTAGGGCTTATCGGGGGCAGCAGACCCAGTACTTC.

This clonotype has more than one count but fewer than ten. The chain joins TRBV5-1 to TRBJ2-6; D is undetermined. This CDR3 comprises 14 residues. Germline V gives CDR1 SGHRS, CDR2 YFSETQ. Trimming left V 6 bases short and J 0 bases short, with 7 bases between. CDR3 in amino acids: CASKTSSGANVLTF. CDR3 bases: TGCGCCAGCAAGACGAGCTCTGGGGCCAACGTCCTGACTTTC.

The DNA for the CDR3 is TGCGCCAGCAGCCCTTTGGGGGGACAGGGGTACGATGAGCAGTTCTTC. Amino acid sequence: CASSPLGGQGYDEQFF. This chain uses TRBV5-1 with TRBJ2-1, with 10 bases identical to TRBD1. The germline V gene has CDR1 SGHRS and CDR2 YFSETQ. Trimming took 4 bases from V and 8 from J; bases not matched to a gene: 12. The CDR3 has 16 residues. The full variable domain, with the rest looked up from reference TRBV5-1 and TRBJ2-1, is KAGVTQTPRYLIKTRGQQVTLSCSPISGHRSVSWYQQTPGQGLQFLFEYFSETQRNKGNFPGRFSGRQFSNSRSEMNVSTLELGDSALYLCASSPLGGQGYDEQFFGPGTRLTVL.

The genes are TRBV12-3 or TRBV12-4 and TRBJ1-2; perhaps TRBD1 as D (5 bases). The CDR3 covers 15 residues. Trimming removed 6 bases from V and 4 bases from J, with 18 bases in between. CDR3 amino acids: CASSGRGSGIYGYTF. The CDR3 bases are TGTGCCAGCAGCGGGCGGGGCAGCGGCATCTATGGCTACACCTTC.

This clonotype has more than one count but fewer than ten. The CDR3, as DNA: TGTGCCAGCCGCCCGAATCAAGGACTCGGCCCTATCGAGCAGTACTTC. Its protein product is CASRPNQGLGPIEQYF. This chain connects TRBV6-2 or TRBV6-3 to TRBJ2-7, with D maybe TRBD2 (5 bases). The CDR3 has 16 amino acids. Per the germline V gene, CDR1 is MNHEY and CDR2 is SVGEGT. Trimming took 8 bases from V and 6 from J, leaving 26 bases between them.